The T cell receptor (beta chain) under discussion was sequenced for a study of lymphopenia after photon versus proton radiotherapy. Study results and caveats: Photon-treated patients lost naive T cells and TCR diversity; proton-treated stayed stable. A bigger post-nadir fall in TCR diversity correlated inversely with survival time in deceased patients.

The CDR3 extends over 14 amino acids. V was cut by 10 bases and J by 0 bases, with 15 bases left in between. CDR1 is MNHNS and CDR2 is SASEGT in the germline V gene. For this clone: Its cognate antigen is unknown.

This table comes from immunoSEQ multiplex PCR, and its TCRdb copy is limited to in-frame clones, with some not included. The sample has 15,000 to 20,000 clones, approximately 92% seen once. This TCR was sampled from a woman in her 40s with cholangiocarcinoma. This rearrangement joins TRBV6-1 to TRBJ1-1; no definite D call. The input for sequencing was peripheral blood, taken from a patient treated with photon-based radiotherapy. The DNA for the CDR3 is TGTGCCACCATGGTCGACCTTATGAACACTGAAGCTTTCTTT. Protein: CATMVDLMNTEAFF.